This entry lists 28 T cell receptor beta chains sequenced from one sample in a study of shared clonotypes between healthy human individuals. The protocol was immunoSEQ multiplex PCR, while the TCRdb copy is restricted to in-frame clones and leaves out a portion. The sample carries millions of clones, 85% to 95% recorded once. Sample: naive CD4+ T cells from PBMCs. Subset reported: CD45RA+ positively selected. The receptors here all came from a young man in good health. Some clones in this sample may be carry-over from other donors' samples.

This chain links TRBV28 with TRBJ2-1; possible D gene TRBD2, 6 bases. The CDR3 spans 13 residues. V lost 6 bases and J lost 6, with 12 bases in between. Per germline, CDR1 MDHEN and CDR2 SYDVKM. The CDR3 region has the DNA TGTGCCAGCAGGGCTCCCGGGGGCAATGAGCAGTTCTTC. Protein product: CASRAPGGNEQFF.

About this clone itself: This CDR3 is also generated by other DNA sequences in the sample. The rearrangement joins TRBV28 to TRBJ1-5; 8 nucleotides align to TRBD1. The CDR3 totals 13 residues. V trimming: 6 bases; J trimming: 6 bases; junction bases outside the gene matches: 4. Looked up from germline, CDR1 is MDHEN and CDR2 is SYDVKM. In nucleotides, the CDR3 is TGTGCCAGCAGAGGACAGGGAGGTCAGCCCCAGCATTTT. Its protein is CASRGQGGQPQHF.

This rearrangement joins TRBV19 to TRBJ1-5; the match to TRBD1 covers 9 bases. Germline CDR1 LNHDA, CDR2 SQIVND (reference sequence). This CDR3 has 14 amino acids. J was trimmed by 7 bases and V by 5 bases; bases with no gene match: 6. The DNA of the CDR3 is TGTGCCAGTAGTCTCCGGACAGGGGAACAGCCCCAGCATTTT. Translation: CASSLRTGEQPQHF. Full variable domain (rest looked up from reference TRBV19 and TRBJ1-5): DGGITQSPKYLFRKEGQNVTLSCEQNLNHDAMYWYRQDPGQGLRLIYYSQIVNDFQKGDIAEGYSVSREKKESFPLTVTSAQKNPTAFYLCASSLRTGEQPQHFGDGTRLSIL.

The CDR3 is CASSLLAGGNTIYF. The CDR3 nucleotides are TGTGCCAGCAGTTTGTTGGCAGGCGGAAACACCATATATTTT. The V gene is TRBV28, the J gene TRBJ1-3; D is unresolved. V was clipped by 3 bases and J by 4 bases, with 10 bases between them. Germline CDR1 is MDHEN and CDR2 is SYDVKM. The CDR3 covers 14 residues.

CDR3 sequence (DNA): TGTGCCAGCAGCCTGAGAGGTGGTGCCTACAATGAGCAGTTCTTC. Translated, it gives CASSLRGGAYNEQFF. The J gene is TRBJ2-1, the V gene TRBV7-6, with unresolved D. The CDR3 is 15 residues long. Trimming cost V 5 bases and J 2 bases, with 13 bases left between them. The germline V gene has CDR1 SGHVS and CDR2 FNYEAQ.

The chain joins TRBV6-5 to TRBJ1-2; 8 bases are shared with TRBD1. Trimming took 2 bases from V and 0 from J; bases not matched to a gene: 5. The CDR3 runs to 16 residues. CDR1 is MNHEY and CDR2 is SVGAGI in the germline V gene. CDR3 sequence: CASSYTTGGANYGYTF. CDR3 bases: TGTGCCAGCAGTTACACCACAGGGGGAGCTAACTATGGCTACACCTTC.

V and J are TRBV6-5 and TRBJ2-5, with D perhaps TRBD1 (6 bases). The germline V and J ends were trimmed by 7 bases and 5 bases, with 20 bases remaining between them. Per the germline V gene, CDR1 is MNHEY and CDR2 is SVGAGI. This CDR3 contains 15 residues. CDR3 in DNA: TGTGCCAGCATTCCCTTGGGCAGGGGTAAGGAGACCCAGTACTTC. The encoded protein is CASIPLGRGKETQYF.

V and J are TRBV5-1 and TRBJ2-1, with 8 bases that match TRBD1. Germline values: CDR1 SGHRS, CDR2 YFSETQ. J gave up 0 bases and V 4 bases, and 12 bases lay outside the gene matches. The CDR3 consists of 18 residues. The CDR3 DNA reads as TGCGCCAGCAGCCACCTCGGGACAGGTCTTAGCTCCTACAATGAGCAGTTCTTC. Translation gives CASSHLGTGLSSYNEQFF.

The chain joins TRBV28 to TRBJ2-3; TRBD1 is a possible D gene (5 bases). CDR3 length: 13 amino acids. Germline V gene sequence: CDR1 MDHEN, CDR2 SYDVKM. V gave up 6 bases and J gave up 3 bases, with 10 bases separating them. CDR3: CASRSSGTDTQYF. The CDR3 DNA sequence: TGTGCCAGCAGGAGCTCAGGGACAGATACGCAGTATTTT.

V gene TRBV5-1 combines with J gene TRBJ1-1; D perhaps matches TRBD1 (5 bases). The V and J ends lost 8 bases and 0 bases respectively, with 17 bases between them. Germline values: CDR1 SGHRS, CDR2 YFSETQ. The CDR3 totals 15 residues. CDR3 nucleotide sequence: TGCGCCAGTAGCCGACAGCCAACAATGAACACTGAAGCTTTCTTT. As protein: CASSRQPTMNTEAFF.

This clone came up a few times. This CDR3 is also generated by other DNA sequences in the sample. The genes are TRBV30 and TRBJ1-5; no clear D. Between the trimmed V and J ends, which lost 3 bases and 2 bases, there was a span of 5 bases. CDR1 GTSNPN and CDR2 SVGIG come from the germline V gene (reference sequence). This CDR3 is 12 amino acids long. The CDR3 DNA follows: TGTGCCTGGAGCCGGGGCAATCAGCCCCAGCATTTT. It codes for CAWSRGNQPQHF.

This clone was seen just once. The chain uses TRBV27 and TRBJ2-7; 11 positions agree with TRBD2. Germline V lookup: CDR1 MNHEY, CDR2 SMNVEV (reference sequence). With V trimmed by 5 bases and J by 1 base, 7 bases remained unmatched. CDR3 length: 16 residues. The CDR3 reads CASSLIIAGGSYEQYF. CDR3 DNA sequence: TGTGCCAGCAGTCTGATAATAGCGGGAGGGTCCTACGAGCAGTACTTC.

The chain employs TRBV6-5 and TRBJ2-7; the D is unclear. This CDR3 contains 13 residues. Germline CDR1 and CDR2: MNHEY and SVGAGI. The V gene lost 5 bases and the J gene lost 6 bases, with 14 bases spanning the gap. The chain's CDR3 is CASSPPGRVEQYF. The DNA for the CDR3 is TGTGCCAGCAGTCCCCCCGGCCGGGTCGAGCAGTACTTC.

The genes are TRBV2 and TRBJ2-1; TRBD2 matches at 7 bases. Per the germline V gene, CDR1 is SNHLY and CDR2 is FYNNEI. The CDR3 has 19 amino acids. The trim removed 4 bases at V and 8 bases at J, leaving 23 bases unmatched. Written as DNA, the CDR3 is TGTGCCAGCAGTGGGAGGGGCGGGAGAGGATCCCATACAGTCGATGAGCAGTTCTTC. It codes for CASSGRGGRGSHTVDEQFF.

V and J are TRBV28 and TRBJ1-1; possible D gene TRBD1, 6 bases. This CDR3 comprises 13 residues. Germline V lookup: CDR1 MDHEN, CDR2 SYDVKM. The V gene lost 10 bases and the J gene lost 2 bases, with 14 bases spanning the gap. The CDR3 here is CAIGAGQNTEAFF. The CDR3 DNA follows: TGTGCCATCGGAGCGGGACAAAACACTGAAGCTTTCTTT.

Only one count was recorded for this clone. The chain is built from TRBV28 and TRBJ1-2, with D possibly TRBD1 on 5 matching bases. This CDR3 has 15 amino acids. CDR1 is MDHEN, CDR2 SYDVKM, per germline. The ends were cut back, 8 bases at V and 1 base at J, with 17 bases in the middle. CDR3 sequence (DNA): TGTGCCAGCGGGGGAAGAGGGATTTTTAACTATGGCTACACCTTC. It translates to CASGGRGIFNYGYTF.

The chain combines TRBV7-3 with TRBJ2-3; perhaps TRBD1 as D (5 bases). CDR1 is SGHTA, CDR2 FQGTGA, per germline. CDR3 size: 14 residues. Trimming cost V 5 bases and J 4 bases, with 13 bases left between them. CDR3 sequence (DNA): TGTGCCAGCAGCAAAACAAGGGGTGCAGATACGCAGTATTTT. Translation gives CASSKTRGADTQYF. The entire variable domain, with the rest obtained from reference TRBV7-3 and TRBJ2-3, is as follows: GAGVSQTPSNKVTEKGKYVELRCDPISGHTALYWYRQSLGQGPEFLIYFQGTGAADDSGLPNDRFFAVRPEGSVSTLKIQRTERGDSAVYLCASSKTRGADTQYFGPGTRLTVL.

This clone is a singleton in its sample. The chain is built from TRBV28 and TRBJ2-2, with TRBD1 matching 11 bases. The junction had 8 bases not matched to a gene; V was cut back by 4 bases and J by 13 bases. CDR1 and CDR2 (germline): MDHEN, SYDVKM. The CDR3 contains 14 residues. The CDR3 DNA is TGTGCCAGCAGTTGGGACAGGGGGATAGGGTCGCTGTTTTTT. The encoded protein is CASSWDRGIGSLFF.

On this clone itself: Other DNA variants within this sample encode the same CDR3. The rearrangement links TRBV5-1 to TRBJ2-3, with D maybe TRBD1 (6 bases). The germline gives CDR1 SGHRS, CDR2 YFSETQ. The CDR3 is 15 residues long. Trimming took 0 bases from V and 3 from J, leaving 11 bases between them. Here the CDR3 reads CASSLEPGATDTQYF. In DNA, the CDR3 is TGCGCCAGCAGCTTGGAGCCAGGGGCTACAGATACGCAGTATTTT.

The genes are TRBV5-1 and TRBJ2-2; D unclear. Germline V gene lookup returns CDR1 SGHRS and CDR2 YFSETQ. The CDR3 is made up of 15 amino acids. Trimming removed 4 bases at V and 2 bases at J, with 12 bases between. CDR3: CASSPGRPNTGELFF. For the CDR3, the DNA is TGCGCCAGCAGCCCAGGTCGCCCAAACACCGGGGAGCTGTTTTTT.

The chain recombines TRBV5-1 with TRBJ1-1, with D perhaps TRBD1 (5 bases). The CDR3 has 14 residues. V lost 4 bases, J lost 0 bases, and 10 bases lay in between. The germline V gene has CDR1 SGHRS and CDR2 YFSETQ. The CDR3 spells CASSLQTVNTEAFF. CDR3 DNA: TGCGCCAGCAGCCTGCAGACAGTGAACACTGAAGCTTTCTTT.

V gene TRBV7-9 combines with J gene TRBJ2-2; 12 bases map to TRBD2. V trimming: 0 bases; J trimming: 4 bases; junction bases outside the gene matches: 6. CDR1 is SEHNR and CDR2 is FQNEAQ in the germline V gene (reference sequence). The CDR3 totals 18 residues. The CDR3 DNA sequence: TGTGCCAGCAGCTTAGCGGGCCAGGGACTAGCGGGCACCGGGGAGCTGTTTTTT. It translates to CASSLAGQGLAGTGELFF.

This clone was seen only once. This rearrangement joins TRBV10-1 to TRBJ2-7; possibly TRBD1 for D (6 bases). Trimming removed 10 bases from V and 3 bases from J, with 19 bases in between. From germline, CDR1 is WNHNN and CDR2 SYGVQD (reference sequence). The CDR3 is 14 residues long. DNA of the CDR3: TGCGCCACCCAATACAGGGACACGGACTACGAGCAGTACTTC. This translates into CATQYRDTDYEQYF.

The genes are TRBV27 and TRBJ2-5; D is unresolved. Looked up from germline, CDR1 is MNHEY and CDR2 is SMNVEV (reference sequence). V gave up 6 bases and J gave up 5 bases, with 7 bases separating them. The CDR3 is made up of 11 amino acids. The CDR3 loop is CASRSGETQYF. Here the CDR3 DNA reads TGTGCCAGCAGGTCCGGGGAGACCCAGTACTTC.

The rearrangement uses TRBV29-1 and TRBJ2-3; no reliable D call. The CDR3 is 14 residues long. The germline V gene encodes CDR1 SQVTM and CDR2 ANQGSEA. Trimming took 1 base from V and 3 from J, leaving 11 bases between them. In nucleotides, the CDR3 is TGCAGCGTTGAAGGGATGACGCCGACAGATACGCAGTATTTT. As protein: CSVEGMTPTDTQYF.

The chain is built from TRBV7-7 and TRBJ1-4; the D is unclear. Germline values: CDR1 SSHAT, CDR2 FNYEAQ (reference sequence). V was trimmed by 8 bases and J by 7 bases, leaving 17 bases between them. The CDR3 is made up of 14 amino acids. The CDR3 is CASAPEGYPEKLFF. The CDR3 nucleotides read TGTGCCAGCGCCCCGGAAGGCTACCCTGAAAAACTGTTTTTT.

This chain uses TRBV11-2 with TRBJ1-3; tentatively, D is TRBD1 (5 bases). The CDR3 has 15 amino acids. The V gene's germline CDR1 is SGHAT and CDR2 FQNNGV. The ends were cut back, 4 bases at V and 0 bases at J, with 10 bases in the middle. The CDR3 loop is CASSSGPFSGNTIYF. In nucleotides, the CDR3 is TGTGCCAGCAGCTCGGGGCCTTTCTCTGGAAACACCATATATTTT.

The gene calls are TRBV29-1 and TRBJ1-4, with D perhaps matching TRBD1 (6 bases). V was clipped by 7 bases and J by 5 bases, with 17 bases between them. This CDR3 contains 14 residues. In germline, CDR1 is SQVTM, CDR2 ANQGSEA. DNA of the CDR3: TGCAGCGGTGGGAGGGGGGGCGCAAATGAAAAACTGTTTTTT. Amino acid sequence: CSGGRGGANEKLFF.